One and the same sample provided the 15 T cell receptor beta chains below, sequenced in a study of Ad26.COV2.S vaccination and SARS-CoV-2 variants. TCRdb keeps only in-frame clones here, not all; method: immunoSEQ multiplex PCR. The sample lists 350,000 to 450,000 clones, 80% to 90% occurring once. Sample treatment: 15 to 20 received Ad26.COV2.S at low or high dose, single or two shots; roughly five received placebo; per-sample allocation not given. Sampling happened 63 days after the first vaccine or placebo injection. This sample comprised peripheral blood, obtained in a trial of Ad26.COV2.S vaccine versus placebo. All receptors come from a person between 18 and 60 years old who received the Ad26.COV2.S COVID-19 vaccine or a placebo.

The V gene is TRBV13, the J gene TRBJ2-3; D is perhaps TRBD2 (6 bases). CDR3 length: 15 residues. V lost 4 bases and J lost 2, with 13 bases in between. Germline CDR1 reads PRHDT; CDR2 reads FYEKMQ (reference sequence). The DNA of the CDR3 is TGTGCCAGCAGCTCGGAGGGCCCCTACACAGATACGCAGTATTTT. This encodes CASSSEGPYTDTQYF.

The CDR3 sequence: CASSDLGGTQYF. The DNA of the CDR3 is TGTGCCAGCAGTGACTTAGGCGGTACGCAGTATTTT. The V gene is TRBV6-4, the J gene TRBJ2-3, with unresolved D. The germline V gene encodes CDR1 MRHNA and CDR2 SNTAGT. The CDR3 runs to 12 residues. Trimming took 1 base from V and 8 from J, leaving 7 bases between them.

This clone was picked up one time. This chain uses TRBV5-1 with TRBJ2-2; 9 bases are shared with TRBD2. V dropped 4 bases and J dropped 7; count of bases not matched to a gene: 11. The CDR3 consists of 16 residues. Per germline, CDR1 SGHRS and CDR2 YFSETQ. The CDR3 sequence is CASSTVLAGLNGELFF. The DNA of the CDR3 is TGCGCCAGCAGCACGGTCCTAGCGGGGCTGAACGGGGAGCTGTTTTTT.

This chain uses TRBV27 with TRBJ1-6; D is perhaps TRBD1 (5 bases). The CDR3 is made up of 14 amino acids. Looked up from germline, CDR1 is MNHEY and CDR2 is SMNVEV (reference sequence). The V and J ends lost 6 bases and 7 bases respectively, with 13 bases between them. For the CDR3, the DNA is TGTGCCAGCAGACGTCAGACAGAAAATTCACCCCTCCACTTT. Its protein is CASRRQTENSPLHF.

This chain connects TRBV3-1 (or the pseudogene TRBV3-2) to TRBJ1-1; weak D call: TRBD1 (5 bases). Germline CDR1 and CDR2: LGHDT and YNNKEL (reference sequence). With 7 bases removed from V and 3 bases from J, the gap between germline ends came to 18 bases. This CDR3 comprises 15 residues. CDR3 sequence: CASTPAVRDDTEAFF. The CDR3 DNA reads TGTGCCAGCACCCCGGCGGTCAGGGACGACACTGAAGCTTTCTTT.

The chain uses TRBV24-1 and TRBJ2-4, with 8 bases identical to TRBD2. This CDR3 has 18 residues. J gave up 0 bases and V 4 bases, and 10 bases lay outside the gene matches. CDR1 is KGHDR, CDR2 SFDVKD, per germline. The CDR3 DNA sequence: TGTGCCACCAGTGAGGGGAAAGCGGGGGTCCTAGCCAAAAACATTCAGTACTTC. The encoded protein is CATSEGKAGVLAKNIQYF.

The rearrangement links TRBV27 to TRBJ1-5, with 9 nucleotides matching TRBD1. The CDR3 loop spans 14 amino acids. CDR1 is MNHEY and CDR2 is SMNVEV in the germline V gene (reference sequence). Trimming at V came to 5 bases and at J to 6 bases, leaving 5 bases not matched to a gene. The CDR3 DNA follows: TGTGCCAGCAGTCCGGGACAGGGCCGTCAGCCCCAGCATTTT. Encoded protein: CASSPGQGRQPQHF.

This chain connects TRBV4-1 to TRBJ2-7, with D uncertain. CDR1 is MGHRA, CDR2 YSYEKL, per germline. The CDR3 runs 16 residues. Trimming removed 0 bases at V and 2 bases at J, with 14 bases between. CDR3 protein: CASSQETRHNTYEQYF. The CDR3 coding sequence is TGCGCCAGCAGCCAAGAAACACGACATAATACCTACGAGCAGTACTTC.

This clone was observed a single time. The chain has TRBV19 and TRBJ1-1; D unresolved. The CDR3 is 14 residues long. The germline V gene encodes CDR1 LNHDA and CDR2 SQIVND (reference sequence). Trimming took 7 bases from V and 5 from J, leaving 17 bases between them. CDR3: CASTQFRVGTEAFF. In nucleotides, the CDR3 is TGTGCCAGTACTCAATTTAGGGTCGGAACTGAAGCTTTCTTT.

V gene TRBV27 combines with J gene TRBJ1-2; 8 nucleotides line up with TRBD1. Trimming at V came to 4 bases and at J to 5 bases, leaving 6 bases not matched to a gene. The CDR3 runs to 14 residues. Germline values: CDR1 MNHEY, CDR2 SMNVEV (reference sequence). The CDR3 DNA follows: TGTGCCAGCAGTTCTGGACAGGGTGGGTATGGCTACACCTTC. Residues: CASSSGQGGYGYTF.

The rearrangement links TRBV3-1 (or the pseudogene TRBV3-2) to TRBJ2-3; TRBD2 aligns across 7 bases. CDR1 LGHDT and CDR2 YNNKEL come from the germline V gene (reference sequence). V dropped 11 bases and J dropped 0; count of bases not matched to a gene: 8. CDR3 length: 14 amino acids. The CDR3 bases are TGTGCCGCAGCTAAGCGGGGAAGCACAGATACGCAGTATTTT. This encodes CAAAKRGSTDTQYF.

The rearrangement links TRBV19 to TRBJ2-2; TRBD2 matches at 8 bases. CDR1 LNHDA and CDR2 SQIVND come from the germline V gene (reference sequence). Trimming cost V 2 bases and J 2 bases; bases outside gene matches: 1. This CDR3 has 15 amino acids. CDR3 protein: CASSITSGNTGELFF. The CDR3 bases are TGTGCCAGTAGTATAACTAGCGGAAACACCGGGGAGCTGTTTTTT.

The V gene is TRBV5-4, the J gene TRBJ2-7; 9 positions agree with TRBD2. Germline CDR1 is SGHNT and CDR2 is YYREEE (reference sequence). Trimming at V came to 2 bases and at J to 4 bases, leaving 7 bases not matched to a gene. The CDR3 covers 15 residues. The DNA of the CDR3 is TGTGCCAGCAGCTTCCGCGGGAGGGAAGATTACGAGCAGTACTTC. Protein sequence: CASSFRGREDYEQYF.

The CDR3 loop is CASSYRQGASQPQHF. In DNA form, the CDR3 reads TGTGCCAGCAGCTACCGACAGGGGGCGTCTCAGCCCCAGCATTTT. This sequence joins TRBV5-5 and TRBJ1-5; 10 bases are shared with TRBD1. The junction had 6 bases not matched to a gene; V was cut back by 3 bases and J by 6 bases. The CDR3 runs to 15 residues. Per germline, CDR1 SGHKS and CDR2 YYEKEE (reference sequence).

V is TRBV4-3 and J is TRBJ1-3, with D unresolved. The CDR3 is 20 amino acids. Germline V gene data show CDR1 as LGHNA and CDR2 as YSLEER. Trimming pared 4 bases from V and 0 bases from J, leaving 25 bases between. CDR3 sequence: CASSPGGAGRYMSSGNTIYF. CDR3 nucleotides: TGCGCCAGCAGCCCTGGCGGAGCGGGGAGGTATATGAGCTCTGGAAACACCATATATTTT.